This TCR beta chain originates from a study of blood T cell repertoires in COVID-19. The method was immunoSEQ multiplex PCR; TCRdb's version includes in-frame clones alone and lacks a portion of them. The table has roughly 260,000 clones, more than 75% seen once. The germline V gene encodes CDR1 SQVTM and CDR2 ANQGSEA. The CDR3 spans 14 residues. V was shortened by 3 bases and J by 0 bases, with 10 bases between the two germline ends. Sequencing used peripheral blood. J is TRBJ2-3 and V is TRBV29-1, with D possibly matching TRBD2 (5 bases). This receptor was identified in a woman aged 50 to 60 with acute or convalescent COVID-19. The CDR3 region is CSVDSGLSTDTQYF. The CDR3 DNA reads TGCAGCGTTGATTCGGGGTTAAGCACAGATACGCAGTATTTT.